This T cell receptor beta chain emerged from a study of shared clonotypes between healthy human individuals. The study's findings and limits: Clonotype sharing among donors was thought likely to change with sequencing depth. For sorted subsets, rarefaction showed incomplete sequencing despite large depth. The sharing of 4.5% to 5% of naive CD4 clonotypes was seen across several donors.

TCRdb's copy holds only in-frame clones and misses some; the assay was immunoSEQ multiplex PCR. The sample has about a million clones, roughly 80% seen once. Germline assignment: CDR1 SGHTA and CDR2 FQGTGA. The CDR3 is 15 residues long. Trimming took 4 bases from V and 7 from J, leaving 17 bases between them. This clone was counted only a few times. What it binds is not known. Healthy HIV-negative adults without recent acute infections or vaccinations served as donors. The sequencing input was memory CD4+ T cells from PBMCs. The subset is: CD45RA-negative fraction. The TCR sequence derives from a man younger than 30 in good health. Some clones in this sample may be carry-over from other donors' samples. The chain joins TRBV7-3 to TRBJ2-1; D is perhaps TRBD2 (6 bases). In DNA form, the CDR3 reads TGTGCCAGCAGCTCAAAACTAGCAGACGTAAATGAGCAGTTCTTC. Translating it yields CASSSKLADVNEQFF.